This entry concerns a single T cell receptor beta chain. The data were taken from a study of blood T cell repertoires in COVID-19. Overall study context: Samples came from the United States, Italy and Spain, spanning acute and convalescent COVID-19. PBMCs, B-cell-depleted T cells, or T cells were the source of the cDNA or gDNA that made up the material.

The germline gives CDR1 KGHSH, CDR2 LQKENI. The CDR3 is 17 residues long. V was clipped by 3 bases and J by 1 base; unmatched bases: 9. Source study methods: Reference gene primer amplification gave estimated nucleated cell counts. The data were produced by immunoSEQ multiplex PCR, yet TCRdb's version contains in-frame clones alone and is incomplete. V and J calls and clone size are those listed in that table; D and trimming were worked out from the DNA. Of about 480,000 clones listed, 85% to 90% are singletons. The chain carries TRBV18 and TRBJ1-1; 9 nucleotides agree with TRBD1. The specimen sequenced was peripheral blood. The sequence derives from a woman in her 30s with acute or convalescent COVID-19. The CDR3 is CASSPLELGQGNTEAFF. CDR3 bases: TGTGCCAGCTCACCGTTAGAACTGGGACAGGGGAACACTGAAGCTTTCTTT.